The 20 T cell receptor beta chains reported below all come from one sample, sequenced in a study of shared clonotypes between healthy human individuals. Some clones are missing from TCRdb's copy, which holds only in-frame ones; the method was immunoSEQ multiplex PCR. The top ten clones hold about 0.34% of a sample with 1,400,000 or so clones, about 98.5% of them seen once. The sequencing input was naive CD4+ T cells sorted from blood. The subset: CD45RA+ positively selected. These receptors all come from a man aged 25 to 40 in good health.

V is TRBV2 and J is TRBJ2-7; tentative D call: TRBD2 (5 bases). Germline V gene lookup returns CDR1 SNHLY and CDR2 FYNNEI. This CDR3 has 13 residues. Trimming removed 3 bases at V and 3 bases at J, with 9 bases between. CDR3 bases: TGTGCCAGCAGTGAGGAGGTTTTCTACGAGCAGTACTTC. It translates to CASSEEVFYEQYF.

CDR3 nucleotides: TGTGCCAGCAGACACAGGGTCTCCTACGAGCAGTACTTC. Translated, it gives CASRHRVSYEQYF. The genes are TRBV2 and TRBJ2-7, with D possibly being TRBD1 (6 bases). The ends were cut back, 6 bases at V and 0 bases at J, with 9 bases in the middle. CDR1 is SNHLY and CDR2 is FYNNEI in the germline V gene. The CDR3 is 13 amino acids.

The rearrangement links TRBV11-2 to TRBJ2-3; maybe TRBD2 (6 bases). From germline, CDR1 is SGHAT and CDR2 FQNNGV. V shed 0 bases and J shed 4 bases, with 14 bases lying between them. This CDR3 has 16 residues. CDR3 nucleotides: TGTGCCAGCAGCTTAGAGGGCAGCGGGCAGGCAGATACGCAGTATTTT. Residues: CASSLEGSGQADTQYF.

CDR3 DNA: TGTGCCAGCAGCCTGGACTCGATCGGCACAGATACGCAGTATTTT. Translating gives CASSLDSIGTDTQYF. The chain carries TRBV11-3 and TRBJ2-3; tentatively, D is TRBD2 (5 bases). Looked up from germline, CDR1 is SGHNT and CDR2 is YENEEA. The CDR3 contains 15 residues. Trimming took 5 bases from V and 1 from J, leaving 13 bases between them.

The V gene is TRBV7-9, the J gene TRBJ2-7; D remains ambiguous. The V end was cut by 3 bases, the J end by 3 bases, with 21 bases between. The CDR3 is 17 amino acids. Germline V gives CDR1 SEHNR, CDR2 FQNEAQ (reference sequence). The CDR3 sequence is CASSLFWGSVSDYEQYF. The CDR3 DNA reads TGTGCCAGCAGCTTGTTTTGGGGTTCGGTCAGCGACTACGAGCAGTACTTC. The full variable domain, rest sourced from reference TRBV7-9 and TRBJ2-7, is DTGVSQNPRHKITKRGQNVTFRCDPISEHNRLYWYRQTLGQGPEFLTYFQNEAQLEKSRLLSDRFSAERPKGSFSTLEIQRTEQGDSAMYLCASSLFWGSVSDYEQYFGPGTRLTVT.

The rearrangement links TRBV6-5 to TRBJ2-7; 9 nucleotides match TRBD1. The germline V gene has CDR1 MNHEY and CDR2 SVGAGI. CDR3 length: 15 amino acids. The V and J ends lost 6 bases and 5 bases, in that order; junction bases with no gene match: 11. In DNA form, the CDR3 reads TGTGCCAGCAGCCAAAACCGGGACAGGGCCCACGAGCAGTACTTC. Its protein is CASSQNRDRAHEQYF.

The chain links TRBV19 to TRBJ2-7; 7 nucleotides agree with TRBD1. The V gene's germline CDR1 is LNHDA and CDR2 SQIVND (reference sequence). The CDR3 has 14 amino acids. The V segment lost 4 bases and the J segment 2 bases; nucleotides outside the gene matches: 5. In DNA, the CDR3 is TGTGCCAGTAGTAGACAGGGCATCGCCTACGAGCAGTACTTC. Residues: CASSRQGIAYEQYF.

V usage is TRBV30 and J usage is TRBJ1-1; D not resolved. Germline V CDR1 and CDR2: GTSNPN, SVGIG (reference sequence). V shed 1 base and J shed 3 bases, with 9 bases lying between them. CDR3 length equals 13 residues. The chain's CDR3 is CAWSAGVDTEAFF. CDR3 nucleotide sequence: TGTGCCTGGAGTGCAGGCGTAGACACTGAAGCTTTCTTT.

The chain carries TRBV5-1 and TRBJ2-3, with D perhaps matching TRBD2 (6 bases). From germline, CDR1 is SGHRS and CDR2 YFSETQ. The V and J ends lost 0 bases and 5 bases respectively, with 13 bases between them. CDR3 length equals 15 residues. The CDR3 reads CASSLVAESLDTQYF. The CDR3 DNA sequence: TGCGCCAGCAGCTTGGTAGCGGAGAGTTTAGATACGCAGTATTTT.

The chain combines TRBV6-5 with TRBJ1-2; D may be TRBD1 (5 bases). This CDR3 comprises 15 residues. The V and J ends lost 1 base and 0 bases respectively, with 9 bases between them. Germline V gene lookup returns CDR1 MNHEY and CDR2 SVGAGI. CDR3 nucleotides: TGTGCCAGCAGTTACTGGAGACAGTCTAACTATGGCTACACCTTC. Amino acids: CASSYWRQSNYGYTF.

The CDR3 bases are TGCGCCAGCAGCCGGGCCGGGCAATTCGGAGCTGACAATGAGCAGTTCTTC. This codes for CASSRAGQFGADNEQFF. This sequence joins TRBV4-3 and TRBJ2-1, with no clear D. Germline CDR1 is LGHNA and CDR2 is YSLEER. Trimming shortened V by 4 bases and J by 5 bases, and 21 bases separated the two germline ends. The CDR3 has 17 residues.

This chain links TRBV28 with TRBJ2-7, with TRBD2 identical over 8 bases. This CDR3 spans 16 amino acids. Germline V gene data show CDR1 as MDHEN and CDR2 as SYDVKM. With 2 bases clipped from V and 3 bases from J, the junction kept 9 bases outside the gene matches. The CDR3 protein is CASSLPREGRGYEQYF. CDR3 nucleotide sequence: TGTGCCAGCAGTTTACCCCGGGAGGGAAGGGGCTACGAGCAGTACTTC.

For this clone: Other DNA sequences in this specimen translate into the identical CDR3. The chain is built from TRBV27 and TRBJ2-2; D is possibly TRBD2 (5 bases). V dropped 4 bases and J dropped 3 bases, with 9 bases sitting between them. This CDR3 comprises 14 residues. The germline V gene has CDR1 MNHEY and CDR2 SMNVEV (reference sequence). CDR3: CASSSRRDTGELFF. The DNA of the CDR3 is TGTGCCAGCAGTTCCCGGCGGGACACCGGGGAGCTGTTTTTT.

The chain links TRBV4-3 to TRBJ2-6; 12 bases fit TRBD2. V trimming: 4 bases; J trimming: 0 bases; junction bases outside the gene matches: 4. Germline CDR1 reads LGHNA; CDR2 reads YSLEER. The CDR3 sequence is 18 residues long. In DNA, the CDR3 is TGCGCCAGCAGCCTCGAGACTAGCGGGAGCTCTGGGGCCAACGTCCTGACTTTC. Amino acid sequence: CASSLETSGSSGANVLTF.

There are a few counts of this clone. The sample holds other DNA sequences that translate to the same CDR3. V usage is TRBV5-1 and J usage is TRBJ2-2, with 9 bases identical to TRBD1. In germline, CDR1 is SGHRS, CDR2 YFSETQ. Germline trimming cut 4 bases from V and 1 base from J; bases unmatched to any gene: 2. This CDR3 region has 15 residues. CDR3 amino acids: CASSPGQGNTGELFF. The CDR3, as DNA: TGCGCCAGCAGCCCGGGACAGGGGAACACCGGGGAGCTGTTTTTT.

The chain couples TRBV18 to TRBJ2-3; D is perhaps TRBD1 or TRBD2 (5 bases each). Per germline, CDR1 KGHSH and CDR2 LQKENI. This CDR3 has 18 residues. Trimming pared 0 bases from V and 0 bases from J, leaving 16 bases between. CDR3 residues: CASSPPRGVGVSTDTQYF. The CDR3 DNA reads as TGTGCCAGCTCACCACCTCGAGGGGTCGGGGTCAGCACAGATACGCAGTATTTT.

This clone was recorded only once. J is TRBJ2-7 and V is TRBV11-2; 9 positions agree with TRBD2. Germline CDR1 and CDR2: SGHAT and FQNNGV. Trimming removed 5 bases from V and 6 bases from J; junction bases left unmatched: 11. There are 15 residues in the CDR3. The CDR3 loop is CASSIPRGSGGEQYF. The CDR3 bases are TGTGCCAGCAGCATACCCCGGGGTAGCGGGGGCGAGCAGTACTTC.

This clone was seen only once. The J gene is TRBJ2-7, the V gene TRBV6-5; TRBD2 agrees at 12 bases. The CDR3 length is 14 residues. Germline lookup yields CDR1 MNHEY and CDR2 SVGAGI. The trim removed 7 bases at V and 2 bases at J, leaving 3 bases unmatched. As DNA, the CDR3 is TGTGCCAGCAAACTAGCGGGAGGAGCCTACGAGCAGTACTTC. Translated, it gives CASKLAGGAYEQYF.

The chain is built from TRBV28 and TRBJ1-5; D is unclear. CDR1 and CDR2 (germline): MDHEN, SYDVKM. The CDR3 is 14 amino acids. Trimming took 9 bases from V and 7 from J, leaving 19 bases between them. CDR3 amino acids: CASTLRGRWQPQHF. In DNA, the CDR3 is TGTGCCAGTACCCTTCGGGGTAGGTGGCAGCCCCAGCATTTT. Full variable domain (missing parts from reference TRBV28 and TRBJ1-5): DVKVTQSSRYLVKRTGEKVFLECVQDMDHENMFWYRQDPGLGLRLIYFSYDVKMKEKGDIPEGYSVSREKKERFSLILESASTNQTSMYLCASTLRGRWQPQHFGDGTRLSIL.

The chain combines TRBV2 with TRBJ2-1; D unresolved. CDR1 and CDR2 from the germline V gene are SNHLY and FYNNEI. Trimming removed 3 bases from V and 0 bases from J, with 9 bases in between. The CDR3 is 15 amino acids. CDR3 loop: CASSDDVSSYNEQFF. The CDR3 bases are TGTGCCAGCAGTGATGACGTAAGCTCCTACAATGAGCAGTTCTTC.